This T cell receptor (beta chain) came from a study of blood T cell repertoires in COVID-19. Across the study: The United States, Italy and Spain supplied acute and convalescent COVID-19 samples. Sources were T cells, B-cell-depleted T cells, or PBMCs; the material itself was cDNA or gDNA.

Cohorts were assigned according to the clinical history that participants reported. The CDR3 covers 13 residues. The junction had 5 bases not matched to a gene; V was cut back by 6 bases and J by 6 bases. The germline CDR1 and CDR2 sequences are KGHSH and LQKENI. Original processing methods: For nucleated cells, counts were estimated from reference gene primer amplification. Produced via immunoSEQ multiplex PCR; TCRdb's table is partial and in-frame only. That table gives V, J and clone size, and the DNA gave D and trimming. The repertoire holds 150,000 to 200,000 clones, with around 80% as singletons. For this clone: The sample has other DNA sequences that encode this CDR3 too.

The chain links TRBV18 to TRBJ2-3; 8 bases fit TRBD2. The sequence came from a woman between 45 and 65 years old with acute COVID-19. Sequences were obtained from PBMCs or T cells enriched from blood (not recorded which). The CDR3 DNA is TGTGCCAGCTCCACGGGGGGGGCCGATACGCAGTATTTT. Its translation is CASSTGGADTQYF.